This TCR beta chain is drawn from a study of cytomegalovirus exposure and HLA in healthy donors. As to this clone: Its matching antigen is unknown.

Amplification used 60 Vbeta primers and 13 Jbeta primers. Clones were read by immunoSEQ multiplex PCR, and TCRdb kept only the in-frame ones, dropping some. The repertoire consists of about 83,000 clones, with 75% to 85% occurring once and the leading ten covering under 2%. Findings of the study overall: The study flagged 150 to 200 TCR beta chains as cytomegalovirus-associated. With DRB1 most and HLA-C fewest, TCR association rates differed between HLA loci in a later analysis. The records held CMV serostatus as the only immune exposure information.

The CDR3 length is 13 residues. Trimming cost V 7 bases and J 5 bases, with 12 bases left between them. CDR1 and CDR2 from the germline V gene are ENHRY and SYGVKD. Samples came from healthy bone marrow donors. The rearrangement links TRBV10-3 to TRBJ1-5; tentative D call: TRBD1 (5 bases). The sequence came from a young woman in good health and CMV-seronegative. The sequenced material came from PBMCs. CDR3 protein: CAITGGVDQPQHF. CDR3 nucleotides: TGTGCCATCACGGGGGGGGTCGATCAGCCCCAGCATTTT.